The next 19 T cell receptor beta chains were all read from a single sample in a study of regulatory T cells in long-lasting Graves disease. Sequencing libraries for TCR beta were prepared with iRepertoire HTBI primers and Arm-PCR of CDR3 regions. TCRdb passed the multiplex PCR reads through MiXCR, listing each CDR3 protein once. In the table there are about 460,000 distinct CDR3 sequences, about 22% of which are singletons. Time point meaning: persistent/refractory GD, antithyroid drugs over 5 years with positive TRAb. PBMC-extracted RNA yielded the TCR library. Source: peripheral blood mononuclear cells (PBMCs), taken when the disease was refractory, from a patient treated with antithyroid drugs. All receptors come from a female donor with Graves disease.

This clonotype was seen just once. This rearrangement joins TRBV3-1 to TRBJ2-3; 9 positions agree with TRBD1. The junction had 3 bases not matched to a gene; V was cut back by 6 bases and J by 2 bases. In germline, CDR1 is LGHDT, CDR2 YNNKEL (reference sequence). The length of the CDR3 is 14 residues. The CDR3 DNA follows: TGTGCCAGCAGGGACAGGGGCCTCACAGATACGCAGTATTTT. This translates into CASRDRGLTDTQYF.

This clonotype was observed a handful of times. CDR3 nucleotides: TGTGCCTGGAGTGTACATGAGGGAACCGGGGAGCTGTTTTTT. Protein: CAWSVHEGTGELFF. The chain recombines TRBV30 with TRBJ2-2; D is possibly TRBD2 (5 bases). There are 14 residues in the CDR3. Germline V gene data show CDR1 as GTSNPN and CDR2 as SVGIG (reference sequence). The V end lost 0 bases, the J end lost 5 bases, and 10 bases lay between the germline ends.

There are a few counts of this clonotype. This sequence joins TRBV12-3 or TRBV12-4 and TRBJ1-2; possible D gene TRBD1, 6 bases. Deletions cut 2 bases from V and 10 bases from J, with 17 bases between. The CDR3 is made up of 14 amino acids. In DNA, the CDR3 is TGTGCCAGCAGTTTATCGGACAGAGGGCGTCTCTACACCTTC. This encodes CASSLSDRGRLYTF.

As regards this clonotype: A read error may explain this, as a much larger clone is one base away. Since no conserved phenylalanine or tryptophan closes the CDR3, a read error is the likely cause. The V and J genes are TRBV28 and TRBJ1-1; D remains unclear. The V end was cut by 5 bases, the J end by 10 bases, with 17 bases between. Germline CDR1 is MDHEN and CDR2 is SYDVKM. The CDR3 loop spans 13 amino acids. The CDR3 sequence: CASSPDYPSGAFS. The CDR3 DNA follows: TGTGCCAGCAGTCCGGATTACCCGAGTGGAGCTTTCTCT.

The chain recombines TRBV29-1 with TRBJ1-2; perhaps TRBD1 as D (5 bases). CDR1 is SQVTM, CDR2 ANQGSEA, per germline. Between the trimmed V and J ends, which lost 3 bases and 3 bases, there was a span of 14 bases. The CDR3 covers 14 residues. The CDR3 protein is CSVESRDGHYGYTF. The CDR3 DNA is TGCAGCGTTGAGAGCCGGGACGGGCACTATGGCTACACCTTC.

This clonotype was seen many times. The chain links TRBV28 to TRBJ1-2; D not resolved. Per the germline V gene, CDR1 is MDHEN and CDR2 is SYDVKM. Trimming removed 5 bases from V and 5 bases from J, with 24 bases in between. The CDR3 sequence is 17 residues long. The CDR3 loop reads CASSVLTSLILKYGYTF. DNA of the CDR3: TGTGCCAGCAGTGTACTGACGTCGCTAATTCTTAAATATGGCTACACCTTC.

Many counts were recorded for this clonotype. The gene calls are TRBV27 and TRBJ1-1; D is perhaps TRBD1 (6 bases). CDR3 length equals 14 residues. The V gene lost 6 bases and the J gene lost 1 base, with 12 bases spanning the gap. CDR1 and CDR2 (germline): MNHEY, SMNVEV (reference sequence). The DNA of the CDR3 is TGTGCCAGCAGGTTGCAGGGGAAGAACACTGAAGCTTTCTTT. It encodes CASRLQGKNTEAFF.

V is TRBV7-9 and J is TRBJ1-2; 10 nucleotides agree with TRBD1. The CDR3 loop spans 16 amino acids. The germline gives CDR1 SEHNR, CDR2 FQNEAQ (reference sequence). The J segment lost 4 bases and the V segment lost 4 bases, leaving 9 bases of the junction unmatched. CDR3 DNA sequence: TGTGCCAGCAGCTCTTTCCGGACAGGGGGATTCTATGGCTACACCTTC. Amino acids: CASSSFRTGGFYGYTF.

This clonotype has a handful of counts. The V call is TRBV5-1, the J call TRBJ2-2; D may be TRBD1 (6 bases). Trimming removed 1 base from V and 2 bases from J, with 9 bases in between. The germline gives CDR1 SGHRS, CDR2 YFSETQ. The CDR3 consists of 15 residues. The CDR3: CASSLTGLNTGELFF. The CDR3, as DNA: TGCGCCAGCAGCTTGACAGGGCTTAACACCGGGGAGCTGTTTTTT.

This clonotype was picked up many times. The chain is built from TRBV6-1 and TRBJ1-2, with D uncertain. Germline V CDR1 and CDR2: MNHNS, SASEGT. V gave up 5 bases and J gave up 7 bases, with 20 bases separating them. The CDR3 has 15 amino acids. The CDR3 region has the DNA TGTGCCAGCAGTCCTTCAGACACCCTCGGGTTTGGCTACACCTTC. This codes for CASSPSDTLGFGYTF.

The V and J genes are TRBV4-2 and TRBJ1-1; 8 bases are a match to TRBD1. The CDR3 is 18 amino acids. V lost 4 bases and J lost 4; bases outside the gene matches: 17. Germline values: CDR1 LGHNA, CDR2 YNFKEQ. CDR3: CASSLLADWTGQGTEAFF. DNA for the CDR3: TGTGCCAGCAGCCTTTTGGCGGACTGGACAGGGCAAGGCACTGAAGCTTTCTTT.

V usage is TRBV7-2 and J usage is TRBJ1-2; D unclear. This CDR3 region has 14 residues. V lost 5 bases and J lost 4, with 14 bases in between. Germline-derived CDR1 and CDR2 are SGHTA and FQGNSA. The DNA for the CDR3 is TGTGCCAGCAGCGGTAGCCAGGTTTCCTATGGCTACACCTTC. This translates into CASSGSQVSYGYTF.

The CDR3 region has the DNA TGTGCCAGCAGCTTAAGTGAGCTGCTAGCCAAAAACATTCAGTACTTC. Its translation: CASSLSELLAKNIQYF. The gene calls are TRBV7-2 and TRBJ2-4, with D unclear. CDR1 SGHTA and CDR2 FQGNSA come from the germline V gene. CDR3 length: 16 residues. The germline V and J ends were trimmed by 2 bases and 0 bases, with 11 bases remaining between them.

This clonotype appeared many times. The chain carries TRBV12-3 or TRBV12-4 and TRBJ2-5; 8 nucleotides line up with TRBD2. Trimming took 10 bases from V and 4 from J; bases not matched to a gene: 5. The CDR3 spans 12 residues. CDR3 DNA: TGTGCCATCAAAACTAGCGGAGAGACCCAGTACTTC. Encoded protein: CAIKTSGETQYF.

This clonotype was observed at least ten times. The chain links TRBV28 to TRBJ1-5, with TRBD1 matching over 8 bases. From germline, CDR1 is MDHEN and CDR2 SYDVKM. This CDR3 spans 15 amino acids. V shed 3 bases and J 7 bases; nucleotides not matched to a gene: 8. The CDR3 DNA reads TGTGCCAGCAGTTTCAGGACAGGGATCTTGCAGCCCCAGCATTTT. It is translated as CASSFRTGILQPQHF.

Concerning this clonotype itself: This likely traces to a read error, being one base from a far larger clone. The chain links TRBV6-2 or TRBV6-3 to TRBJ1-4; tentatively, D is TRBD1 (6 bases). The germline V and J ends were trimmed by 8 bases and 7 bases, with 11 bases remaining between them. CDR1 is MNHEY and CDR2 is SVGEGT in the germline V gene. The CDR3 length is 12 residues. The CDR3 sequence: CASSKGGEKLFF. The CDR3 DNA reads as TGTGCCAGCTCCAAGGGGGGTGAAAAACTGTTTTTT.

This clonotype was seen at least ten times. The chain employs TRBV7-2 and TRBJ1-1; 7 bases line up with TRBD1. Germline assignment: CDR1 SGHTA and CDR2 FQGNSA. The CDR3 runs to 14 residues. The trim removed 4 bases at V and 3 bases at J, leaving 5 bases unmatched. CDR3 bases: TGTGCCAGCAGCTCAGCCGACAGGGACACTGAAGCTTTCTTT. This sequence encodes CASSSADRDTEAFF.

The V gene is TRBV20-1, the J gene TRBJ1-2, with TRBD1 as a possible D gene (5 bases). From germline, CDR1 is DFQATT and CDR2 SNEGSKA (reference sequence). The CDR3 length is 13 residues. The ends were cut back, 1 base at V and 14 bases at J, with 20 bases in the middle. Written as DNA, the CDR3 is TGCAGTGCTAGAGCCCCTAGTCATGCGGGGGATACCTTC. Protein sequence: CSARAPSHAGDTF.

This clonotype occurred many times. V is TRBV2 and J is TRBJ2-5; 8 bases match TRBD1. Germline V gives CDR1 SNHLY, CDR2 FYNNEI. The CDR3 runs to 13 residues. Losses at the gene ends were 8 bases for V and 4 bases for J; bases not matched to a gene: 6. The CDR3 spells CASLTGDVETQYF. In DNA, the CDR3 is TGTGCCAGCCTGACAGGGGATGTAGAGACCCAGTACTTC.